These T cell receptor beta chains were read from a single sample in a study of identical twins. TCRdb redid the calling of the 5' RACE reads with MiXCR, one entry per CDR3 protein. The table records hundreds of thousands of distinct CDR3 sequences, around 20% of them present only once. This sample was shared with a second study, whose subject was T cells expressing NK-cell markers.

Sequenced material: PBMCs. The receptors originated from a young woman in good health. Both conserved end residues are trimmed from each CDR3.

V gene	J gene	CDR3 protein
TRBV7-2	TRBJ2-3	ASSFSRTSGNTDTQY
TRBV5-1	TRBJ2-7	ASSFLPVTYEQY
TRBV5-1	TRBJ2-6	ASGPRSSGANVLT
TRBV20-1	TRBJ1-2	SLGSNYGYT
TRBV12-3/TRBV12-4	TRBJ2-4	ASSLVPAGSKNIQY
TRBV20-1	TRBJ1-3	SARWGAPDTIY
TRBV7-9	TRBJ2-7	ASSSLDSFY
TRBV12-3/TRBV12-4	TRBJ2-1	ASSFGQYNEQF
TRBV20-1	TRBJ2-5	SATQGAKETQY
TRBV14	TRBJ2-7	ASSQAGGTYEQY
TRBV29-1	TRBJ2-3	SGLRGLDTQY
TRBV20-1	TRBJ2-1	SARDGLAGNEQF
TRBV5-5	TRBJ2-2	ASSLDLRADTGELF
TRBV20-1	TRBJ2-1	SATGLALSSYNEQF
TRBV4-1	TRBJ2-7	ASSQDSHKEQY
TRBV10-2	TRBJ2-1	ASSESVAGVYLNEQF
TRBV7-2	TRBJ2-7	ASSSTGYASEQY
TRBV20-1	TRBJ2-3	SARTSGTDTQY
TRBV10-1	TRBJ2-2	ASSRLAVNTGELF
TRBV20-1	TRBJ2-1	SARVSGGSSYNEQF
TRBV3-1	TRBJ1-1	ASSQDLRGEAF
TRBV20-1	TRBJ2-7	SASGGRVSYEQY
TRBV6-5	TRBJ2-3	ASHSPSNTQY
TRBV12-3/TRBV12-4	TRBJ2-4	ASSQRGTSSAKNIQY
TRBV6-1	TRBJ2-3	ASSPRPGDTQY
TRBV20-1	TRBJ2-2	SASAPLGGELF
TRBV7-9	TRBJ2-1	ATLLAGTYNEQF
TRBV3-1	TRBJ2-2	ASGGYTGELF
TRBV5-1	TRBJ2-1	ASSLSPPGNEQF
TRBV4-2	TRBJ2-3	ASSQTGSSTDTQY
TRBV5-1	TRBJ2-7	ASTRTGTGSYEQY